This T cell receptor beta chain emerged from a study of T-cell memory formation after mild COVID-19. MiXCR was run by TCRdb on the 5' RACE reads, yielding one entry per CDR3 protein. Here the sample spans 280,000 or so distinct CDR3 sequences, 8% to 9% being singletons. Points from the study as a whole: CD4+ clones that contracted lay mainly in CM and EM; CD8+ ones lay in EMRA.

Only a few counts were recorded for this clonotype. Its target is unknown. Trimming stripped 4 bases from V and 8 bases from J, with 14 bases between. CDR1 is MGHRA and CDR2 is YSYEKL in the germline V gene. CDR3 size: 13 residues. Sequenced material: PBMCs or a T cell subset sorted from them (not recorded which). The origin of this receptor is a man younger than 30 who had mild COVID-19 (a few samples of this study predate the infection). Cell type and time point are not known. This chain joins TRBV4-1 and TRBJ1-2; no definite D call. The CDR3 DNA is TGCGCCAGCAGCCCTCCGAACGGGGTCGGCTACACCTTC. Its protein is CASSPPNGVGYTF.